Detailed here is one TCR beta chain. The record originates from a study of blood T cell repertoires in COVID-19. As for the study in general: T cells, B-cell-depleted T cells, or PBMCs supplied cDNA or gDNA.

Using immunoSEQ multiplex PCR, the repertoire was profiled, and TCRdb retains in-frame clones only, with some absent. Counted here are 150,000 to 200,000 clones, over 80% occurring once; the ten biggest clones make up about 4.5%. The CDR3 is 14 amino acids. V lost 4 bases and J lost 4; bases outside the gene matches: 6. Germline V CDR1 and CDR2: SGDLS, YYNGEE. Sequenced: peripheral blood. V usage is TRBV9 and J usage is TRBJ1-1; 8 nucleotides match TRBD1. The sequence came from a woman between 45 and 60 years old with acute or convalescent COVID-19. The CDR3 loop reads CASSSGQGGTEAFF. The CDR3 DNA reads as TGTGCCAGCAGCTCCGGACAGGGCGGCACTGAAGCTTTCTTT.